The present T cell receptor beta chain was sequenced within a study of cytomegalovirus exposure and HLA in healthy donors. Findings and limits, study-wide: The availability of immune exposure information extended only to CMV serostatus. It was assumed in the presence/absence analyses that sequencing depth was roughly uniform across donors. Follow-up analysis later connected one missense variant in DCLRE1C with trimming of TCR beta V- and J-genes.

With regard to this clone: Its antigen is undetermined.

With 60 Vbeta and 13 Jbeta primers, the PCR was carried out. The assay was immunoSEQ multiplex PCR, and TCRdb's table has in-frame clones only and misses some. The table shows about 190,000 clones, with about nine tenths occurring only once. The receptor was isolated from a man in his thirties or forties in good health and CMV-seronegative. Material: PBMCs.

The CDR3 protein is CASQGNTEAFF. The DNA of the CDR3 is TGCGCCAGCCAGGGTAACACTGAAGCTTTCTTT. The V and J genes are TRBV5-1 and TRBJ1-1, with D possibly matching TRBD1 (5 bases). Germline V CDR1 and CDR2: SGHRS, YFSETQ. CDR3 length: 11 residues. V was pared by 7 bases and J by 2 bases, with 6 bases between.